The clone carrying this TCR beta chain appeared once. No antigen is known for it. Sequenced by immunoSEQ multiplex PCR; TCRdb stores in-frame clones only, minus some. The data show tens of thousands of clones, with about 89% seen just once and about 3.8% held by the top ten. This entry is derived from a study of Tregs in tolerant kidney transplant recipients. The V end lost 4 bases, the J end lost 1 base, and 16 bases lay between the germline ends. Germline V CDR1 and CDR2: SGDLS, YYNGEE. The CDR3 consists of 16 residues. The nonmyeloablative bone marrow transplants came from related graft donors, with transient mixed chimerism. General observations from the study: Activated donor B cell expansion appeared to reveal the most relevant donor-specific TCRbeta repertoire. The small number of patients limits these findings pending further validation. Tolerant patients' donor-specific Tregs expanded beyond overall Tregs, suggesting antigen-driven growth.

The receptor's source is a human patient who received a combined kidney and bone marrow transplant. Some T cells may arise from the graft donor. The chain is built from TRBV9 and TRBJ2-3, with D maybe TRBD2 (5 bases). Specimen: CD4+ T cells from blood (PBMCs), collected 6 months after the transplant. The chain's CDR3 is CASSFTTSWGTDTQYF. CDR3 nucleotides: TGTGCCAGCAGCTTCACCACTAGTTGGGGCACAGATACGCAGTATTTT. The variable domain in full, completed from reference TRBV9 and TRBJ2-3, reads DSGVTQTPKHLITATGQRVTLRCSPRSGDLSVYWYQQSLDQGLQFLIQYYNGEERAKGNILERFSAQQFPDLHSELNLSSLELGDSALYFCASSFTTSWGTDTQYFGPGTRLTVL.